The source of this T cell receptor (beta chain) is a study of T cell responses to AZD1222 COVID-19 vaccine. Profiled with immunoSEQ multiplex PCR; TCRdb holds only in-frame clones, not every one. The top ten hold less than 0.6% of the sample, which has some 280,000 clones, 94% seen once. Study-wide results and limits: It should be noted that donors were predominantly white British and more often female, and clonal diversity was possibly underestimated.

For this clone: Its target is not known.

The input for sequencing was peripheral blood, taken 28 days after the second AZD1222 dose. This sequence was found in an adult who received the AZD1222 COVID-19 vaccine.

In DNA form, the CDR3 reads TGTGCCAGCACCTCTCGGGGTTTCTTAGAGCAGTACTTC. It codes for CASTSRGFLEQYF. The chain is built from TRBV7-9 and TRBJ2-7; possible D gene TRBD2, 5 bases. This CDR3 region has 13 residues. The V gene lost 7 bases and the J gene lost 7 bases, with 17 bases spanning the gap. Per germline, CDR1 SEHNR and CDR2 FQNEAQ (reference sequence).